One and the same sample provided the 9 T cell receptor beta chains below, sequenced in a study of graft-versus-host responses after intestinal transplantation. The assay was immunoSEQ multiplex PCR, and TCRdb's table has in-frame clones only and misses some. The sample consists of under 30,000 clones, 93% of them appearing once. Sequencing was performed on PBMCs, taken 18 days after transplant. The receptors here all came from a human patient who received an intestinal transplant, so some T cells may come from the graft donor.

This clone has more than one count but fewer than ten. This sequence joins TRBV4-1 and TRBJ2-3; no reliable D call. The length of the CDR3 is 16 residues. Germline V lookup: CDR1 MGHRA, CDR2 YSYEKL. Trimming took off 3 bases at V and 4 bases at J, with 17 bases between the two ends. DNA for the CDR3: TGCGCCAGCAGCCACGGGCCCTCCTCGCACGCAGATACGCAGTATTTT. This encodes CASSHGPSSHADTQYF.

The chain combines TRBV2 with TRBJ2-1; 7 bases agree with TRBD2. Looked up from germline, CDR1 is SNHLY and CDR2 is FYNNEI. This CDR3 region has 14 residues. The junction had 10 bases not matched to a gene; V was cut back by 10 bases and J by 4 bases. CDR3 residues: CAKSSSGHYNEQFF. The CDR3 coding sequence is TGTGCCAAATCGTCTAGCGGCCATTACAATGAGCAGTTCTTC. The whole variable domain, remainder taken from reference TRBV2 and TRBJ2-1, is EPEVTQTPSHQVTQMGQEVILRCVPISNHLYFYWYRQILGQKVEFLVSFYNNEISEKSEIFDDQFSVERPDGSNFTLKIRSTKLEDSAMYFCAKSSSGHYNEQFFGPGTRLTVL.

The chain couples TRBV5-4 to TRBJ1-2; 7 bases fit TRBD1. The CDR3 is 12 residues long. V shed 4 bases, J shed 8 bases, and the junction held 5 bases outside the gene matches. CDR1 SGHNT and CDR2 YYREEE come from the germline V gene (reference sequence). The DNA for the CDR3 is TGTGCCAGCAGCGCACAGGGGCGAGGCTACACCTTC. Its translation is CASSAQGRGYTF.

The chain carries TRBV5-4 and TRBJ2-5; D remains unclear. Germline CDR1 SGHNT, CDR2 YYREEE (reference sequence). The CDR3 sequence is 15 residues long. V shed 0 bases and J shed 4 bases, with 13 bases lying between them. The DNA for the CDR3 is TGTGCCAGCAGCTTGGGTCACGGCCTTACAGAGACCCAGTACTTC. The encoded protein is CASSLGHGLTETQYF.

DNA of the CDR3: TGTGCCAGCAGCTTAGTTGGGGCCGTTCGGCAGGGCCAAGAGCAGTTCTTC. It encodes CASSLVGAVRQGQEQFF. This chain joins TRBV7-8 and TRBJ2-1, with D possibly TRBD1 on 5 matching bases. The CDR3 length is 17 residues. Per the germline V gene, CDR1 is SGHVS and CDR2 is FQNEAQ. Trimming pared 1 base from V and 10 bases from J, leaving 23 bases between.

The J gene is TRBJ1-5, the V gene TRBV4-1; weak D call: TRBD1 (5 bases). V lost 1 base and J lost 7, with 17 bases in between. The CDR3 has 16 amino acids. Germline V gene data show CDR1 as MGHRA and CDR2 as YSYEKL. The CDR3 protein is CASSQVGVGGGQPQHF. The DNA of the CDR3 is TGCGCCAGCAGCCAAGTCGGGGTGGGGGGAGGGCAGCCCCAGCATTTT.

The V and J genes are TRBV4-1 and TRBJ1-1; maybe TRBD1 (5 bases). The CDR3 runs 22 residues. Per the germline V gene, CDR1 is MGHRA and CDR2 is YSYEKL. V shed 2 bases and J shed 4 bases, with 35 bases lying between them. The DNA of the CDR3 is TGCGCCAGCAGCCAACATCATTGGACCCGGGAACATAACTTATTCGGGGGCACTGAAGCTTTCTTT. This gives the protein CASSQHHWTREHNLFGGTEAFF.

This clone was counted once. This chain links TRBV7-2 with TRBJ2-3; D might be TRBD2 (6 bases). The CDR3 length is 13 residues. Between the trimmed V and J ends, which lost 3 bases and 11 bases, there was a span of 15 bases. Germline CDR1 is SGHTA and CDR2 is FQGNSA. The CDR3 is CASSFSSDREQYF. DNA of the CDR3: TGTGCCAGCAGCTTTTCTAGCGATCGAGAGCAGTATTTT.

In this sample, this clone turned up once. The chain employs TRBV6-5 and TRBJ1-1; 8 positions match TRBD1. The CDR3 sequence is 13 residues long. The J segment lost 2 bases and the V segment lost 10 bases, leaving 6 bases of the junction unmatched. Germline CDR1 reads MNHEY; CDR2 reads SVGAGI. The CDR3 is CATMTGVNTEAFF. The CDR3 DNA reads as TGTGCCACGATGACAGGGGTTAACACTGAAGCTTTCTTT.